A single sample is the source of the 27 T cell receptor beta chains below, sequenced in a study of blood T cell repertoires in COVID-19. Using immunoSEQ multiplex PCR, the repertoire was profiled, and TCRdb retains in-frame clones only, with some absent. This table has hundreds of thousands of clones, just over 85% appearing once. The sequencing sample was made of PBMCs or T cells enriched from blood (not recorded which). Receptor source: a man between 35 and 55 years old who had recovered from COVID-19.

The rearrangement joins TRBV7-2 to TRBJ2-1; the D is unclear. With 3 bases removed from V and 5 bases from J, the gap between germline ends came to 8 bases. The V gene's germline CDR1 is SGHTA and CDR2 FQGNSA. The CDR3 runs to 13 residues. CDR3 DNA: TGTGCCAGCAGCTTTAGAGGAAACAATGAGCAGTTCTTC. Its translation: CASSFRGNNEQFF.

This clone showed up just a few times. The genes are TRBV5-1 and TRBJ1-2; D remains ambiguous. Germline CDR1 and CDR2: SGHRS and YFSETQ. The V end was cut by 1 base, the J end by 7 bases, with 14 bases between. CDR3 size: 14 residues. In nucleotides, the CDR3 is TGCGCCAGCAGCTTGTCACACCCCGAGGGTGGCTACACCTTC. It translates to CASSLSHPEGGYTF.

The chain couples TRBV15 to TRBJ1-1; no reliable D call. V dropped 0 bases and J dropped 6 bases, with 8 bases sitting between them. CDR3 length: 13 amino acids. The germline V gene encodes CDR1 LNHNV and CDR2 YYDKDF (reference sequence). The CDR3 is CATSRDRFPEAFF. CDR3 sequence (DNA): TGTGCCACCAGCAGAGATCGGTTTCCTGAAGCTTTCTTT.

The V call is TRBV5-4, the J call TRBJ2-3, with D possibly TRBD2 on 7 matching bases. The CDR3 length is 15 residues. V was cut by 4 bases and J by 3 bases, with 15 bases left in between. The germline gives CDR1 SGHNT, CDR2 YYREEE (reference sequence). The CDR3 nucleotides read TGTGCCAGCAGCCTGGGGGGGCGAAGAACAGATACGCAGTATTTT. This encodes CASSLGGRRTDTQYF.

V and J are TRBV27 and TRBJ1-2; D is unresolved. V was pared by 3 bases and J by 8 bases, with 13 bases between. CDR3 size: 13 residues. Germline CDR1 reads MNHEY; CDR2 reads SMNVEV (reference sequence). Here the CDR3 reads CASSLRLGRGYTF. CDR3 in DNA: TGTGCCAGCAGTTTGAGACTCGGAAGGGGCTACACCTTC.

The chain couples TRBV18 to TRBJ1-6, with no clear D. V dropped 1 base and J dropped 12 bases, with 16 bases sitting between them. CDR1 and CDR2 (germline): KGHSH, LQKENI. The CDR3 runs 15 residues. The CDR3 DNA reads TGTGCCAGCTCACCACGCGCCAACGGGGAGGTACCCCTCCACTTT. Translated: CASSPRANGEVPLHF.

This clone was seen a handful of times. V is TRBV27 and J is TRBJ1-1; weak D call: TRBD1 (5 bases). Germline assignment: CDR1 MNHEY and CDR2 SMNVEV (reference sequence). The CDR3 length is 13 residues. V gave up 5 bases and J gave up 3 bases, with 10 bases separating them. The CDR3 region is CASSRRGDTEAFF. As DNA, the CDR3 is TGTGCCAGCAGTCGCCGGGGGGACACTGAAGCTTTCTTT.

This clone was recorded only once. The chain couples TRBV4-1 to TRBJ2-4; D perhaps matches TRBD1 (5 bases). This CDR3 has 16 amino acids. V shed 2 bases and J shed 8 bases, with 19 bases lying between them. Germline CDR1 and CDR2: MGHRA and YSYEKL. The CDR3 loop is CASSQKRDRQGYIQYF. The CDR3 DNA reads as TGCGCCAGCAGCCAAAAGAGAGACCGCCAGGGCTACATTCAGTACTTC.

In nucleotides, the CDR3 is TGTGCCAGCAGCCAACTAGCGTACCCATGGGCCGGGGAGCTGTTTTTT. Translation gives CASSQLAYPWAGELFF. The chain links TRBV3-1 (or the pseudogene TRBV3-2) to TRBJ2-2, with D possibly TRBD2 on 6 matching bases. CDR1 is LGHDT, CDR2 YNNKEL, per germline (reference sequence). There are 16 residues in the CDR3. V shed 2 bases and J shed 6 bases, with 16 bases lying between them.

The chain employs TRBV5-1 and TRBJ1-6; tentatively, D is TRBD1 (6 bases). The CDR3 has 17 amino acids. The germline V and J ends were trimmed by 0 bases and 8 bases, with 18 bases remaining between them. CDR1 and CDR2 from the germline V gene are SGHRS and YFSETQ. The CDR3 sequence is CASSLAGWGRLDSPLHF. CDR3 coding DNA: TGCGCCAGCAGCTTGGCCGGGTGGGGGCGGCTGGATTCACCCCTCCACTTT.

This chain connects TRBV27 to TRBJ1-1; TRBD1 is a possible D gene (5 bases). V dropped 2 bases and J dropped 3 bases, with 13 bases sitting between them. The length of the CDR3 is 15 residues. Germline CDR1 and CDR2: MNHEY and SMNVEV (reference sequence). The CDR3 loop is CASSLMPGGDTEAFF. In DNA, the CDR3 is TGTGCCAGCAGTTTAATGCCCGGGGGGGACACTGAAGCTTTCTTT.

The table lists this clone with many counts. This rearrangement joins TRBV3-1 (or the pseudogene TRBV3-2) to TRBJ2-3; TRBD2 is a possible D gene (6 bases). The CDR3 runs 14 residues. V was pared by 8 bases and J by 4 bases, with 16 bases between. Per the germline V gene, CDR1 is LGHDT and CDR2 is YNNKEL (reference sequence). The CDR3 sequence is CASSKTPGADTQYF. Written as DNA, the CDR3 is TGTGCCAGCTCCAAGACCCCGGGGGCAGATACGCAGTATTTT.

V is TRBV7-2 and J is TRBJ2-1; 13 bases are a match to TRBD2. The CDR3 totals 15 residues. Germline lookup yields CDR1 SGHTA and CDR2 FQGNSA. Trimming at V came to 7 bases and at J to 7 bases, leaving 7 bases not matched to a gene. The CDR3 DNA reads TGTGCCAGCATGGGACTAGCGGGGATCGGTAATGAGCAGTTCTTC. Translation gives CASMGLAGIGNEQFF.

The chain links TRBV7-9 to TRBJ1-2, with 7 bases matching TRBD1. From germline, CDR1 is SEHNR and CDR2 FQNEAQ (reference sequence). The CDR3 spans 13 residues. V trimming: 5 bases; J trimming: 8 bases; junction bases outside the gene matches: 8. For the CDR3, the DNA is TGTGCCAGCAGCGACCCGGACAGGCCCGGCTACACCTTC. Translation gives CASSDPDRPGYTF.

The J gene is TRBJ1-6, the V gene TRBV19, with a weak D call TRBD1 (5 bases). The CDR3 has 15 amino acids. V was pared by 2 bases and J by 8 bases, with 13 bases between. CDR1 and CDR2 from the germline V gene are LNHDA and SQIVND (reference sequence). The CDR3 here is CASSIWGSSDSPLHF. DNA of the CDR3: TGTGCCAGTAGTATATGGGGCAGCTCAGATTCACCCCTCCACTTT.

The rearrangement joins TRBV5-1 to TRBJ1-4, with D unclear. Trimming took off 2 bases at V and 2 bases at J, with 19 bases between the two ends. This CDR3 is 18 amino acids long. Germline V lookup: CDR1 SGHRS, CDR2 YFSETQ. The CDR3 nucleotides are TGCGCCAGCAGCTTCCTACTTCTCTTGCGATATACTAATGAAAAACTGTTTTTT. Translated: CASSFLLLLRYTNEKLFF.

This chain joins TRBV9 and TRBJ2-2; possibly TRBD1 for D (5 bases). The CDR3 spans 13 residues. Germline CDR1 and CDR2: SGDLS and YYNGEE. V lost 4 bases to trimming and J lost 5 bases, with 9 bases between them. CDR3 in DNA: TGTGCCAGCAGCAGGGGCCCAACCGGGGAGCTGTTTTTT. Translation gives CASSRGPTGELFF.

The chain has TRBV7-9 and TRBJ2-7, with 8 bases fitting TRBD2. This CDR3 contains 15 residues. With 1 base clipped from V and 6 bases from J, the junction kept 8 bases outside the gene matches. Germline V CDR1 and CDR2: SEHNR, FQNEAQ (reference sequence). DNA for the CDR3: TGTGCCAGCAGCTTAGTAGGTCTAGCGGGTGGCGAGCAGTACTTC. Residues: CASSLVGLAGGEQYF.

The CDR3 loop reads CASSRTGETQYF. The CDR3 coding sequence is TGTGCCAGCAGCAGGACAGGGGAGACCCAGTACTTC. The J gene is TRBJ2-5, the V gene TRBV2; 8 bases match TRBD1. The J segment lost 5 bases and the V segment lost 6 bases, leaving 2 bases of the junction unmatched. Germline-derived CDR1 and CDR2 are SNHLY and FYNNEI. This CDR3 is 12 amino acids long. Looking up the rest from reference TRBV2 and TRBJ2-5 gives the full variable domain: EPEVTQTPSHQVTQMGQEVILRCVPISNHLYFYWYRQILGQKVEFLVSFYNNEISEKSEIFDDQFSVERPDGSNFTLKIRSTKLEDSAMYFCASSRTGETQYFGPGTRLLVL.

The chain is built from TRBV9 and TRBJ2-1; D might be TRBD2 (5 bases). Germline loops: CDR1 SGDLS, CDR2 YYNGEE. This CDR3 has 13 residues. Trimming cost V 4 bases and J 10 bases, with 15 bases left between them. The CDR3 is CASSSRRDPEQFF. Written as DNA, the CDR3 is TGTGCCAGCAGCTCAAGACGGGATCCGGAGCAGTTCTTC.

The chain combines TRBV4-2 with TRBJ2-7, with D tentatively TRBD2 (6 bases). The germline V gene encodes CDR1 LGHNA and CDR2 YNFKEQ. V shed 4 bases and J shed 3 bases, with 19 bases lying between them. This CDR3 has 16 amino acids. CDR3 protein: CASSRGPLALNYEQYF. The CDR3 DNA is TGTGCCAGCAGCCGTGGCCCCCTAGCGCTAAACTACGAGCAGTACTTC.

DNA for the CDR3: TGTGCCAGCAGTCCAGGGACAGGGAGCTATGGCTACACCTTC. Residues: CASSPGTGSYGYTF. The rearrangement links TRBV3-1 (or the pseudogene TRBV3-2) to TRBJ1-2, with 9 bases aligning to TRBD1. Unmatched junction bases numbered 6, after V lost 6 bases and J lost 4 bases. Germline V gene lookup returns CDR1 LGHDT and CDR2 YNNKEL (reference sequence). The CDR3 extends over 14 amino acids.

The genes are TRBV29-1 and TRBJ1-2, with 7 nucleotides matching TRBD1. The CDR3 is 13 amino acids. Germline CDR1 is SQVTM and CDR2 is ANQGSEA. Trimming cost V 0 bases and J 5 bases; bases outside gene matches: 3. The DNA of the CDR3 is TGCAGCGTTGAAGAATACAGGGGTTATGGCTACACCTTC. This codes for CSVEEYRGYGYTF.

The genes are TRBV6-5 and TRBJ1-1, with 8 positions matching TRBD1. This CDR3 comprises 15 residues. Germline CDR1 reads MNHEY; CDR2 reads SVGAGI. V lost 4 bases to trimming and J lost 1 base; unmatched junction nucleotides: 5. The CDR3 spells CASSLQGVPNTEAFF. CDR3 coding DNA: TGTGCCAGCAGTTTACAGGGGGTCCCGAACACTGAAGCTTTCTTT.

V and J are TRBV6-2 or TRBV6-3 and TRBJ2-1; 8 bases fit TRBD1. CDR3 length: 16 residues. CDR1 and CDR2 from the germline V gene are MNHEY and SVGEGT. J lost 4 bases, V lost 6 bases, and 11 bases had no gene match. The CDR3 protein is CASSETGALAYNEQFF. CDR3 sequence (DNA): TGTGCCAGCAGCGAGACAGGGGCATTGGCATACAATGAGCAGTTCTTC.

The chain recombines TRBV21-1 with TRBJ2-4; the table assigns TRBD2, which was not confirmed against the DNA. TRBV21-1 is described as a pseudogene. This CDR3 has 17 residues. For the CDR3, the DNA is TGTGCCAGCAGCAACCTAGCGGGGGTGAGAGCCAAAAACATTCAGTACTTC. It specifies CASSNLAGVRAKNIQYF.

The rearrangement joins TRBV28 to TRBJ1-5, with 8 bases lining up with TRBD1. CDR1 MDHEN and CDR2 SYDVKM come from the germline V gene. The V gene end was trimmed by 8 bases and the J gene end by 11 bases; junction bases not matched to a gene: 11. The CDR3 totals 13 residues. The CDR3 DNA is TGTGCCAGCCTGACAGGGGTCCCTGGGGCCCAGCATTTT. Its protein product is CASLTGVPGAQHF. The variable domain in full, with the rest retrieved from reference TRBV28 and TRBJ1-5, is DVKVTQSSRYLVKRTGEKVFLECVQDMDHENMFWYRQDPGLGLRLIYFSYDVKMKEKGDIPEGYSVSREKKERFSLILESASTNQTSMYLCASLTGVPGAQHFGDGTRLSIL.